The entry below gives a single T cell receptor (beta chain) sequence along with its context. Next came a second PCR, run for roughly 6 to 11 cycles, which used a sample-barcoded 5' primer along with a J-beta primer mix. Sequencing yielded, for each sample, at least 2.5 million paired-end reads carrying CDR3. TCRdb used MiXCR to reprocess the 5' RACE reads, holding one entry per CDR3 protein. The sample yields hundreds of thousands of distinct CDR3 sequences, around 31% seen once. The data stem from a study of blood T cells in healthy people across ages. Trimming cost V 1 base and J 2 bases; bases outside gene matches: 3. CDR3 size: 16 residues. Germline V lookup: CDR1 DFQATT, CDR2 SNEGSKA (reference sequence).

The chain combines TRBV20-1 with TRBJ2-6; 9 bases fit TRBD1. The clonotype comes from a woman older than 75 in good health. Sequenced material: blood. CDR3 nucleotide sequence: TGCAGTGCTAGAGCGACAGGGGGGACTGGGGCCAACGTCCTGACTTTC. This codes for CSARATGGTGANVLTF.